This T cell receptor (beta chain) stems from a study of Graves' ophthalmopathy and Graves' hyperthyroidism. The study, taken as a whole, reports: Most clonotypes expanded in thyroid above 0.001 frequency were present in blood too. Sensitivity of 87.88% and specificity of 65% to 83% were achieved when a 13-signature model separated ophthalmopathy from stable hyperthyroidism. The model forecast ophthalmopathy progression, reaching roughly 71% sensitivity and about 75% specificity.

Deletions cut 6 bases from V and 2 bases from J, with 14 bases between. Germline assignment: CDR1 SEHNR and CDR2 FQNEAQ (reference sequence). There are 14 residues in the CDR3. This clonotype was found a few times. Its antigen is not identified. Clinicians diagnosed using symptoms, serum thyroxine, TRAb, thyroid ultrasound and orbital computed tomography. Amplification of the TCR beta CDR3 regions used RNA transcripts (as template). The first round was an RT-PCR with HTBI primers, and the second round was a multiplex PCR. One entry per CDR3 protein, called by TCRdb with MiXCR from the multiplex PCR reads. Here the sample spans 600,000 to 950,000 distinct CDR3 sequences, 40% being singletons.

The sample taken for sequencing was peripheral blood. The receptor was isolated from an adult man with Graves' ophthalmopathy. This chain joins TRBV7-9 and TRBJ2-7; D is possibly TRBD1 (6 bases). CDR3 region: CASSKGGFPYEQYF. The CDR3 DNA follows: TGTGCCAGCAGTAAAGGGGGATTTCCCTACGAGCAGTACTTC.